This record concerns one TCR beta chain sequence. The record originates from a study of OX40 agonist ivuxolimab in advanced cancers. In the study overall: Patients received the agonistic anti-OX40 (CD134) antibody ivuxolimab.

Method: immunoSEQ multiplex PCR; TCRdb's copy keeps in-frame clones and lacks some. The profile shows approximately 100,000 clones, around 91% of them singletons. The V gene end was trimmed by 3 bases and the J gene end by 6 bases; junction bases not matched to a gene: 9. The germline CDR1 and CDR2 sequences are LNHDA and SQIVND (reference sequence). This CDR3 has 15 residues. The sequence was obtained from an adult with an advanced solid tumor such as melanoma, head and neck, liver or kidney cancer. Sample: CD4+ or CD8+ T cells sorted from blood, taken in a trial of the OX40 agonist ivuxolimab. The chain couples TRBV19 to TRBJ2-7; the match to TRBD2 covers 9 bases. CDR3 in amino acids: CASSIRVREGSEQYF. The CDR3 bases are TGTGCCAGTAGTATCCGGGTGCGGGAGGGTAGCGAGCAGTACTTC.